This TCR beta chain was profiled in a study of blood T cell repertoires in COVID-19 (dated by TCRdb to 2018 to 2021). With regard to the full study: The collaborator samples originated in the United States, Italy and Spain and spanned the acute and convalescent phases of COVID-19. Subjects who had been exposed to COVID-19, were actively infected with it, or had recovered from it provided the deeply sampled blood TCRbeta repertoires that made up the dataset. The repertoires were made available in a free public database intended to serve as a resource for research on the immune response to SARS-CoV-2. The material from the prospective study consisted of cDNA or gDNA derived from T cells, B-cell-depleted T cells, or PBMCs. Samples came from the ongoing ImmuneRACE study (first 160 participants) plus 1,254 subjects from 6 global collaborators. Nearly every sample came with metadata listing a de-identified subject ID, COVID-19 status, age in years and sex. Where available, HLA class I and class II types were taken from metadata supplied by the sample provider and were not determined by assay-based typing. The paper as a whole reports these results and caveats: The amount of clinical and demographic metadata varied by source and participant and was provided uncurated.

Points on this clone: Its antigen target is currently unknown. Base qualities are not recorded, but no much larger clone differs from it by a single base.

The immunoSEQ Assay, a bias-controlled multiplex PCR, was used to amplify TCRbeta CDR3 regions from genomic DNA. In the source study's methods: The number of nucleated cells in each sample was estimated by amplification of reference gene primers within the assay. To quantify the absolute abundance of each unique TCRbeta CDR3 rearrangement, sequence reads were collapsed and filtered. For each sample, productive Simpson clonality was calculated as the square root of Simpson's diversity index across productive rearrangements. The source is immuneACCESS, and TCRdb retained only in-frame sequences with V and J called. Part of the clones is not carried over; for the studies checked, unresolved V genes explain less than half of this, and the remainder is unexplained. V and J calls and clone size follow that table, whereas D and trimming were derived from the DNA. A total of approximately 110,000 clones appear in this sample, 85% of them only once. Around 3.3% of the sample rests with the top ten.

One collaborating source in Seattle enrolled patients while the patients were actively infected and followed the patients over time throughout the course of disease. Collaborating institutions collected whole blood in K2EDTA tubes following their own protocols. Collaborator samples were shipped for TCRbeta analysis as frozen whole blood, isolated PBMCs, or DNA extracted from either sample type. V lost 0 bases and J lost 3 bases; the stretch between them is 9 bases long. Spanning cysteine to phenylalanine, the CDR3 consists of 14 amino acids. Just CDR3 DNA is preserved here, 42 bases in frame from base 1. The CDR1 and CDR2 encoded by the germline V gene are MGHRA and YSYEKL.

This receptor was identified in a woman older than 75 with COVID-19, enrolled during active disease. Sequencing was carried out using peripheral blood. The chain couples TRBV4-1 to TRBJ2-7; the D gene is unclear. The CDR3 in this case is CASSQDRRSYEQYF. At the DNA level, the sequence is TGCGCCAGCAGCCAAGACCGGCGGAGCTACGAGCAGTACTTC.